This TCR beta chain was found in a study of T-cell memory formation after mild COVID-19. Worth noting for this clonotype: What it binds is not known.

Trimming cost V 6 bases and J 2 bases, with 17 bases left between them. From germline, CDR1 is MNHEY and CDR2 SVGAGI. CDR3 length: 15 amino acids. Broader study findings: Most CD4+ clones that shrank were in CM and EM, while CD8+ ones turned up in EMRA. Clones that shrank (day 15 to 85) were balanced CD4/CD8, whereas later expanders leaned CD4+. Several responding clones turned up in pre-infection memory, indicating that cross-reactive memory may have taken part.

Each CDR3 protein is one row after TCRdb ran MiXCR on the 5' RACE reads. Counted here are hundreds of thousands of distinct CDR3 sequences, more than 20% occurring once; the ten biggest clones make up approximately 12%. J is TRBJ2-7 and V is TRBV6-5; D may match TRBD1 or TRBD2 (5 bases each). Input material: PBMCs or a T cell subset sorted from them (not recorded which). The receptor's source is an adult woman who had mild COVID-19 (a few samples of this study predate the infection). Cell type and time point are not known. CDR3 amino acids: CASSRTLDKTYEQYF. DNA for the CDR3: TGTGCCAGCAGCCGGACTTTGGACAAAACCTACGAGCAGTACTTC.